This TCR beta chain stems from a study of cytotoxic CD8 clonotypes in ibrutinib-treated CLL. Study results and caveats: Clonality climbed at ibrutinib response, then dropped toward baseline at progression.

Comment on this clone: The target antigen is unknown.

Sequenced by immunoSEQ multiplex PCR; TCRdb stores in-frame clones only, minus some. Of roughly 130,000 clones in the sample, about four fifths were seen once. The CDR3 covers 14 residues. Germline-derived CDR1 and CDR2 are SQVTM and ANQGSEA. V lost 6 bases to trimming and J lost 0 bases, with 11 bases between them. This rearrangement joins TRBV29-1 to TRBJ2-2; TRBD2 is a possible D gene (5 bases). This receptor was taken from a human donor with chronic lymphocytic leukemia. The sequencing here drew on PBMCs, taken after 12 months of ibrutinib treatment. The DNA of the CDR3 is TGCAGCGTAGCCCGGGATGCGAACACCGGGGAGCTGTTTTTT. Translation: CSVARDANTGELFF.